Listed below are T cell receptor beta chains from one sample, sequenced in a study of shared clonotypes between healthy human individuals. Some clones are missing from TCRdb's copy, which holds only in-frame ones; the method was immunoSEQ multiplex PCR. The sample has 800,000 or so clones, about 97% seen once. Sequencing used naive CD8+ T cells sorted from blood. The receptors were sampled from a man aged 25 to 40 in good health. The CDR3 runs from the conserved cysteine through the conserved F or W. Each record gives: J gene, clone size, V gene, D gene, CDR3 DNA, CDR3 protein. A D gene is named only where the DNA matches it firmly. Size tells how often a clone was seen (once, few, many) or the class of an expanded clone, and some rows leave it out.

TRBJ2-1,-,TRBV6-4,-,TGTGCCAGCAGTGTCTACGCTGGGCCGTACAATGAGCAGTTCTTC,CASSVYAGPYNEQFF
TRBJ2-1,-,TRBV28,TRBD2,TGTGCCAGCAGTTTGGATAGCGGGACCGCCTACAATGAGCAGTTCTTC,CASSLDSGTAYNEQFF
TRBJ2-7,-,TRBV7-2,TRBD1,TGTGCCAGCAGCTTTAAGTCCGGGACAGGGGTCTACGAGCAGTACTTC,CASSFKSGTGVYEQYF
TRBJ2-7,-,TRBV5-6,-,TGTGCCAGCAGCCTAGGAAACCCCTACGAGCAGTACTTC,CASSLGNPYEQYF
TRBJ2-1,-,TRBV29-1,TRBD2,TGCAGCGTTGAAGCCCCAGCGGGGGCGATAGGCAATGAGCAGTTCTTC,CSVEAPAGAIGNEQFF
TRBJ2-7,-,TRBV16,TRBD1,TGTGCCAGCAGCCAATCTTTGACAGGGGGTTCCTACGAGCAGTACTTC,CASSQSLTGGSYEQYF
TRBJ2-7,-,TRBV6-4,TRBD2,TGTGCCAGCAGTGCACAACCGGGACTAGCGTTGGACGAGCAGTACTTC,CASSAQPGLALDEQYF
TRBJ2-7,-,TRBV5-1,TRBD1,TGCGCCAGCAAAGTGACAGGGGCCCACGAGCAGTACTTC,CASKVTGAHEQYF
TRBJ2-3,-,TRBV4-1,-,TGCGCCAGCAGCCATCCTCAGGGGATCTCCACAGATACGCAGTATTTT,CASSHPQGISTDTQYF
TRBJ2-1,-,TRBV13,-,TGTGCCAGCAGCTCCGGGCCTCTAGGCAATGAGCAGTTCTTC,CASSSGPLGNEQFF
TRBJ2-1,-,TRBV7-6,TRBD2,TGTGCCAGCAGCCTAAGGAGGGGTACTAGCGGGAGTTACAATGAGCAGTTCTTC,CASSLRRGTSGSYNEQFF
TRBJ2-1,-,TRBV9,TRBD2,TGTGCCAGCAGCGTCGGCTTGAGGGAGGGCCGGGATGAGCAGTTCTTC,CASSVGLREGRDEQFF
TRBJ1-5,-,TRBV28,-,TGTGCCAGCAGTTTAGACAGCGATCAGCCCCAGCATTTT,CASSLDSDQPQHF
TRBJ2-1,-,TRBV7-9,-,TGTGCCAGCAGCCCAGAGGTTGAGCAGTTCTTC,CASSPEVEQFF
TRBJ2-7,once,TRBV19,-,TGTGCCAGTAGCCCGGGGGCGGGGTACGAGCAGTACTTC,CASSPGAGYEQYF
TRBJ1-1,once,TRBV7-9,-,TGTGCCAGCAGCTTATTCGGGGGAGTCGGAGACACTGAAGCTTTCTTT,CASSLFGGVGDTEAFF
TRBJ2-1,-,TRBV19,-,TGTGCCAGTAGTAACTACAAGAGCTCCTACAATGAGCAGTTCTTC,CASSNYKSSYNEQFF
TRBJ2-3,-,TRBV5-1,TRBD1,TGCGCCAGCATGCCTCTGGGGACAGGGGTCCCCACAGATACGCAGTATTTT,CASMPLGTGVPTDTQYF
TRBJ2-2,-,TRBV19,-,TGTGCCAGTATCGGGTCGACCGGGGAGCTGTTTTTT,CASIGSTGELFF
TRBJ1-2,-,TRBV13,-,TGTGCCAGCAGCTTGACAGGCCTTGGGGGCTACACCTTC,CASSLTGLGGYTF
TRBJ2-2,-,TRBV7-7,-,TGTGCCAGCAGCGCCGTTCTCGTGGGCGGGGAGCTGTTTTTT,CASSAVLVGGELFF
TRBJ1-4,-,TRBV30,-,TGTGCCTGGAGTTTACGGAGGGCTAATGAAAAACTGTTTTTT,CAWSLRRANEKLFF
TRBJ2-1,-,TRBV7-9,-,TGTGCCAGCAGCTCAAGGAGGGGGCGCGTGGATGAGCAGTTCTTC,CASSSRRGRVDEQFF
TRBJ1-1,-,TRBV27,-,TGTGCCAGCAGTCGCCGACAGACTTCGAACACTGAAGCTTTCTTT,CASSRRQTSNTEAFF
TRBJ1-5,-,TRBV7-9,-,TGTGCCAGCAGCTTCGGACCCAATCAGCCCCAGCATTTT,CASSFGPNQPQHF
TRBJ1-4,-,TRBV11-2,-,TGTGCCAGCAGCTTAGGGTGGGAAAAACTGTTTTTT,CASSLGWEKLFF
TRBJ2-7,-,TRBV11-3,-,TGTGCCAGCAGTCTCGGAGCCTCCTACGAGCAGTACTTC,CASSLGASYEQYF
TRBJ2-7,-,TRBV4-3,TRBD2,TGCGCCAGCAGCCAAGATGACCGGAAAACGGGACTAGCGAGCGAGCAGTACTTC,CASSQDDRKTGLASEQYF
TRBJ2-7,few,TRBV27,TRBD2,TGTGCCAGCAGACTAGCGGGGGGCCTACTCGAGCAGTACTTC,CASRLAGGLLEQYF
TRBJ1-4,-,TRBV2,-,TGTGCCAGCAACAGCGTATTGGAAAAACTGTTTTTT,CASNSVLEKLFF
TRBJ1-1,-,TRBV28,TRBD1,TGTGCCAGCAGTAGGGACAGAGGGACTGAAGCTTTCTTT,CASSRDRGTEAFF
TRBJ2-2,-,TRBV6-5,TRBD2,TGTGCCAGCAGTTACTCAACTAGCGTTAACACCGGGGAGCTGTTTTTT,CASSYSTSVNTGELFF
TRBJ2-1,-,TRBV9,TRBD2,TGTGCCAGCAGCGAGGGACTAGCGGGAGAAGATGAGCAGTTCTTC,CASSEGLAGEDEQFF
TRBJ2-3,-,TRBV19,TRBD2,TGTGCCAGTGGGCCTAGCGGGAGGACAGATACGCAGTATTTT,CASGPSGRTDTQYF
TRBJ2-1,-,TRBV2,TRBD2,TGTGCCAGCAGACTGACTAGCGGGACCTACAATGAGCAGTTCTTC,CASRLTSGTYNEQFF
TRBJ2-5,-,TRBV27,-,TGTGCCAGCAGTTTAGACCGAAGTGCGGAGACCCAGTACTTC,CASSLDRSAETQYF
TRBJ2-7,few,TRBV6-4,-,TGTGCCAGCAGTGACTACGGGATGATTTACGGTACCCACGAGCAGTACTTC,CASSDYGMIYGTHEQYF
TRBJ2-7,-,TRBV27,-,TGTGCCAGCAGTTTAACCCCGGGACAAAGATACGAGCAGTACTTC,CASSLTPGQRYEQYF
TRBJ2-4,-,TRBV7-9,-,TGTGCCAGCAGCTTAGCGAAAGGGACAAGGGACATTCAGTACTTC,CASSLAKGTRDIQYF
TRBJ1-1,-,TRBV7-9,TRBD1,TGTGCCAGCAGCCAAACACAGGGGGCGGGCACTGAAGCTTTCTTT,CASSQTQGAGTEAFF
TRBJ2-7,once,TRBV5-6,TRBD2,TGTGCCAGCAGCTCGGCCACTAGCGGGAGGGCCGAGCAGTACTTC,CASSSATSGRAEQYF
TRBJ2-7,-,TRBV29-1,-,TGCAGCGTCGAAGGTCGCGGGCAGGGCAGTGACTACGAGCAGTACTTC,CSVEGRGQGSDYEQYF
TRBJ2-7,-,TRBV7-8,-,TGTGCCAGCAGCCGGGACGAGTACTACGAGCAGTACTTC,CASSRDEYYEQYF
TRBJ2-3,-,TRBV4-1,-,TGCGCCAGCCTTTCCCGGCAGGGGCGGGAAGATACGCAGTATTTT,CASLSRQGREDTQYF
TRBJ1-5,-,TRBV27,-,TGTGCCAGCAGCTATTCGCCCCTCCTCAATCAGCCCCAGCATTTT,CASSYSPLLNQPQHF
TRBJ2-7,-,TRBV7-9,TRBD1,TGTGCCAGCAGCTCGACAGGGGGCCTCTACGAGCAGTACTTC,CASSSTGGLYEQYF
TRBJ2-3,once,TRBV4-3,-,TGCGCCAGCAGCCAAGACGACAGTTCGAAAGATACGCAGTATTTT,CASSQDDSSKDTQYF
TRBJ1-5,-,TRBV7-6,-,TGTGCCAGCAGCTTAGTAGGGGATGGCAATCAGCCCCAGCATTTT,CASSLVGDGNQPQHF
TRBJ2-5,-,TRBV6-1,TRBD1,TGTGCCAGCAGTCCCCGGGACAGGTTGGGGGAGACCCAGTACTTC,CASSPRDRLGETQYF
TRBJ2-3,-,TRBV11-3,-,TGTGCCAGCAGCTATCATGACAAGGGAAGCACAGATACGCAGTATTTT,CASSYHDKGSTDTQYF
TRBJ2-1,-,TRBV7-8,TRBD2,TGTGCCAGCAGCCTCAAACTAGCGGGAGGGCTCATCTCCTACAATGAGCAGTTCTTC,CASSLKLAGGLISYNEQFF
TRBJ1-4,-,TRBV28,-,TGTGCCTCAACCGATGAGGGGGAAAAACTGTTTTTT,CASTDEGEKLFF